This entry lists 6 T cell receptor beta chains sequenced from one sample in a study of T-cell reconstitution after alpha-beta-depleted transplantation in children. Molecular barcoding with unique molecular identifiers was used for the TCRbeta library. One entry per CDR3 protein results from TCRdb running MiXCR on the PCR reads. The table includes fewer than 700,000 distinct CDR3 sequences, 13% detected once. Specimen: PBMCs, mostly from graft donor cells, collected 360 days after TCRalphabeta/CD19-depleted stem cell transplant. Every receptor here comes from a male patient between 5 and 17 years old who had a stem cell transplant for acute myeloid leukemia, so the T cells may come from the graft donor.

The chain couples TRBV24-1 to TRBJ2-2; the D gene is possibly TRBD2 (6 bases). The length of the CDR3 is 17 residues. Trimming removed 1 base from V and 4 bases from J, with 15 bases in between. Germline V CDR1 and CDR2: KGHDR, SFDVKD. Here the CDR3 DNA reads TGTGCCACCAGTGATTTCCTGGGACTCCAGGGCACCGGGGAGCTGTTTTTT. Protein: CATSDFLGLQGTGELFF.

This chain links TRBV4-3 with TRBJ2-7; no definite D call. The CDR3 totals 14 residues. Deletions cut 3 bases from V and 3 bases from J, with 12 bases between. Germline V gives CDR1 LGHNA, CDR2 YSLEER. CDR3 DNA sequence: TGCGCCAGCAGCCAGTCGGTGGCTTACTACGAGCAGTACTTC. It yields the protein CASSQSVAYYEQYF.

This clonotype was seen more than once but under ten times. The V call is TRBV28, the J call TRBJ1-5; D is uncertain. The germline V and J ends were trimmed by 5 bases and 4 bases, with 18 bases remaining between them. This CDR3 contains 16 residues. Per the germline V gene, CDR1 is MDHEN and CDR2 is SYDVKM. CDR3 nucleotides: TGTGCCAGCAGTACCCCTGTCCTTGGGGTGAATCAGCCCCAGCATTTT. It codes for CASSTPVLGVNQPQHF.

V gene TRBV29-1 combines with J gene TRBJ2-2, with 12 bases aligning to TRBD1. V shed 6 bases and J 5 bases; nucleotides not matched to a gene: 7. In germline, CDR1 is SQVTM, CDR2 ANQGSEA. This CDR3 contains 15 residues. In DNA, the CDR3 is TGCAGCGTAGCCTGGGACAGGGGGCTTACCGGGGAGCTGTTTTTT. Translating gives CSVAWDRGLTGELFF.

The chain recombines TRBV3-1 with TRBJ2-1; D tentatively reads TRBD1 or TRBD2 (6 bases each). CDR1 and CDR2 from the germline V gene are LGHDT and YNNKEL (reference sequence). This CDR3 comprises 16 residues. Deletions cut 0 bases from V and 5 bases from J, with 14 bases between. In DNA, the CDR3 is TGTGCCAGCAGCCAAGACGGAGGGGGTGACCACAATGAGCAGTTCTTC. As protein: CASSQDGGGDHNEQFF.

This clonotype was seen a handful of times. J is TRBJ2-1 and V is TRBV29-1; the D gene is possibly TRBD2 (6 bases). Germline values: CDR1 SQVTM, CDR2 ANQGSEA. This CDR3 comprises 15 residues. The V gene lost 3 bases and the J gene lost 4 bases, with 16 bases spanning the gap. The CDR3 DNA sequence: TGCAGCGTTGACAGTGGGAGGTACCCTTACAATGAGCAGTTCTTC. Translated: CSVDSGRYPYNEQFF.